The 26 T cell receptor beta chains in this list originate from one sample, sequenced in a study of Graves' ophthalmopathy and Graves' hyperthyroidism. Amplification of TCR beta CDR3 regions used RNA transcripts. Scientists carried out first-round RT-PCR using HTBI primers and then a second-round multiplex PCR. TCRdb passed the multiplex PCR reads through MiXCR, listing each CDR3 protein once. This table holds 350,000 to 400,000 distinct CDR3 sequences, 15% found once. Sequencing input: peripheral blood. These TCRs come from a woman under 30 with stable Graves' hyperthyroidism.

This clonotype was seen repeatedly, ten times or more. CDR3 in amino acids: CASSLDPYKANKETQYF. The CDR3 DNA reads as TGTGCCAGCAGCTTGGACCCGTACAAGGCCAACAAAGAGACCCAGTACTTC. The rearrangement links TRBV11-3 to TRBJ2-5; no firm D call. The CDR3 consists of 17 residues. The germline CDR1 and CDR2 sequences are SGHNT and YENEEA. V lost 3 bases to trimming and J lost 3 bases, with 20 bases between them.

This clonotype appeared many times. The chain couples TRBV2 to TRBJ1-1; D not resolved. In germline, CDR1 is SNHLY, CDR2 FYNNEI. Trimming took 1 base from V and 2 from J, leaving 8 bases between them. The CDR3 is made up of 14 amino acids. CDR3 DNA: TGTGCCAGCAGTGAAGGACTTAGAAACACTGAAGCTTTCTTT. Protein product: CASSEGLRNTEAFF. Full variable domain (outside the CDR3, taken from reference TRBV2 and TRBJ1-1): EPEVTQTPSHQVTQMGQEVILRCVPISNHLYFYWYRQILGQKVEFLVSFYNNEISEKSEIFDDQFSVERPDGSNFTLKIRSTKLEDSAMYFCASSEGLRNTEAFFGQGTRLTVV.

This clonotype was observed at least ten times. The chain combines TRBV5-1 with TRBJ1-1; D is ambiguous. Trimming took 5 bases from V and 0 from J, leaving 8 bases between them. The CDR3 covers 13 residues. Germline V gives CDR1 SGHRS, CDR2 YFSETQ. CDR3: CASSGSMNTEAFF. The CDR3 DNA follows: TGCGCCAGCAGTGGCAGCATGAACACTGAAGCTTTCTTT.

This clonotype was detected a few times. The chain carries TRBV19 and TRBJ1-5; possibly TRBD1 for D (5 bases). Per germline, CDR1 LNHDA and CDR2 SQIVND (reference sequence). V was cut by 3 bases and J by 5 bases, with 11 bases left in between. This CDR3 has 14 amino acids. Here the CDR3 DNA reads TGTGCCAGTAGTATCGGGGCTGGGGATCAGCCCCAGCATTTT. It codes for CASSIGAGDQPQHF.

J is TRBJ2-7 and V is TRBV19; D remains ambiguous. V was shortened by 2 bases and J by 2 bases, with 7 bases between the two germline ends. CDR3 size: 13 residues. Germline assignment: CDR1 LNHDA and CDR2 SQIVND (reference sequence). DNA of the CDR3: TGTGCCAGTAGTATATCCAGCACCTACGAGCAGTACTTC. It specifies CASSISSTYEQYF.

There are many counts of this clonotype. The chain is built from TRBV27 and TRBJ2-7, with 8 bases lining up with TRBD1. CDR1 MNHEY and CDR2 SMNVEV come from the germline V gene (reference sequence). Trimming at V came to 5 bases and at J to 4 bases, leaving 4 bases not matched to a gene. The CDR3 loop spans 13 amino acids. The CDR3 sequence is CASSPRDRYEQYF. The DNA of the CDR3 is TGTGCCAGCAGTCCACGGGACAGGTACGAGCAGTACTTC.

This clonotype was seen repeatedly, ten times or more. The CDR3 loop is CASSFAARRGLLEDNQPQHF. As DNA, the CDR3 is TGTGCCAGCAGTTTTGCCGCACGACGGGGTTTACTGGAAGACAATCAGCCCCAGCATTTT. The chain joins TRBV27 to TRBJ1-5; D not certain. Per germline, CDR1 MNHEY and CDR2 SMNVEV (reference sequence). V was cut by 3 bases and J by 3 bases, with 27 bases left in between. The CDR3 sequence is 20 residues long.

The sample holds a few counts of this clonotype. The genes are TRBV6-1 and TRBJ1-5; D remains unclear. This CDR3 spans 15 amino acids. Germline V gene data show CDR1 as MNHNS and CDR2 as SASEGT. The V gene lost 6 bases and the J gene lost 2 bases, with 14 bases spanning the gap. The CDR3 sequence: CASSAKTDRNQPQHF. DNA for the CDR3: TGTGCCAGCAGCGCCAAGACCGATCGCAATCAGCCCCAGCATTTT.

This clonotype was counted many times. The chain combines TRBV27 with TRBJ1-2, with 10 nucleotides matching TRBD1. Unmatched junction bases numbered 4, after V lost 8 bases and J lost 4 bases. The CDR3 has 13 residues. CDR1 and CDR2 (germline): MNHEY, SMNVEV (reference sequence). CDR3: CASGTGASYGYTF. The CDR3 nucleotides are TGTGCCAGCGGGACAGGGGCCTCCTATGGCTACACCTTC.

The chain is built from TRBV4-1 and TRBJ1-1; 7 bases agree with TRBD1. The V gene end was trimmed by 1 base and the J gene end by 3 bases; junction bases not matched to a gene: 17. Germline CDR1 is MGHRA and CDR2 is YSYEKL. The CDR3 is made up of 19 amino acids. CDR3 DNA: TGCGCCAGCAGCCAAGCTGCTGACAGGGCGCGTAGAGAGGACACTGAAGCTTTCTTT. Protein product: CASSQAADRARREDTEAFF.

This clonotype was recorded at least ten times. CDR3 amino acids: CASSVRDTEAFF. In DNA, the CDR3 is TGTGCCAGCAGCGTCCGGGACACTGAAGCTTTCTTT. The rearrangement uses TRBV9 and TRBJ1-1; D is unresolved. CDR1 SGDLS and CDR2 YYNGEE come from the germline V gene. The CDR3 length is 12 residues. The germline V and J ends were trimmed by 2 bases and 3 bases, with 5 bases remaining between them.

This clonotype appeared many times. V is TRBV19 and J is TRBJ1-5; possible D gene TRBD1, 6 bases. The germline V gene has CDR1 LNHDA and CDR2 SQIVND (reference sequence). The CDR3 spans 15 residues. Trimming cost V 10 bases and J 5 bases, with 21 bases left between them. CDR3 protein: CATLRRSGVDQPQHF. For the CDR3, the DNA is TGTGCCACCCTCCGTCGGTCAGGGGTGGATCAGCCCCAGCATTTT. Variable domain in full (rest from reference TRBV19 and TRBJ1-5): DGGITQSPKYLFRKEGQNVTLSCEQNLNHDAMYWYRQDPGQGLRLIYYSQIVNDFQKGDIAEGYSVSREKKESFPLTVTSAQKNPTAFYLCATLRRSGVDQPQHFGDGTRLSIL.

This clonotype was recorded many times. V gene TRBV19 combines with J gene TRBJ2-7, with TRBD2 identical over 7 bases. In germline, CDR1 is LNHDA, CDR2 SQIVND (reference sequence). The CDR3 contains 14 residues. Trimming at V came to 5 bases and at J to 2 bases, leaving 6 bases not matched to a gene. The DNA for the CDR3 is TGTGCCAGTAGTCTGGGACTACCCGCCTACGAGCAGTACTTC. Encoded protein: CASSLGLPAYEQYF.

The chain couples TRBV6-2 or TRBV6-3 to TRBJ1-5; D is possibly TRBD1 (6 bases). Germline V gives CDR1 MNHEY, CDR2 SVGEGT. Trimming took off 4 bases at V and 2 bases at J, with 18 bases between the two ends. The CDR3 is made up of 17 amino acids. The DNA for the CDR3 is TGTGCCAGCAGTTTTCTCCGGGACACCCAACGCAATCAGCCCCAGCATTTT. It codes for CASSFLRDTQRNQPQHF.

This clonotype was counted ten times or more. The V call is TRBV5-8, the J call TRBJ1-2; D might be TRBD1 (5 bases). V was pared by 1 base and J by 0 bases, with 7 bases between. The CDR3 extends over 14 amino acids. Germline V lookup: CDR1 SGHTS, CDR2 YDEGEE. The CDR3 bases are TGTGCCAGCAGCTTGTGGGGGGCTAACTATGGCTACACCTTC. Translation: CASSLWGANYGYTF. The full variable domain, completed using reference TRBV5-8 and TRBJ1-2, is EAGVTQSPTHLIKTRGQQATLRCSPISGHTSVYWYQQALGLGLQFLLWYDEGEERNRGNFPPRFSGRQFPNYSSELNVNALELEDSALYLCASSLWGANYGYTFGSGTRLTVV.

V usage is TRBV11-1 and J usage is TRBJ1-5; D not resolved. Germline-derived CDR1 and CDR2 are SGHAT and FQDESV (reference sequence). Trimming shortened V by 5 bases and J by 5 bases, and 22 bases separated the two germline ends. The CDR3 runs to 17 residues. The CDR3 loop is CASSKSRVGSTDQPQHF. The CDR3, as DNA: TGTGCCAGCAGCAAGTCAAGGGTCGGGTCAACAGATCAGCCCCAGCATTTT.

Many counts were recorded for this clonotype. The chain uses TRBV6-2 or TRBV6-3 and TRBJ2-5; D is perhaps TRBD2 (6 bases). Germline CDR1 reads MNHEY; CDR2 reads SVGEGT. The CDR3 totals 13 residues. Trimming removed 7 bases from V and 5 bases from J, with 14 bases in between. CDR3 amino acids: CASTAGSWETQYF. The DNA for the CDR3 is TGTGCCAGCACGGCGGGGTCATGGGAGACCCAGTACTTC.

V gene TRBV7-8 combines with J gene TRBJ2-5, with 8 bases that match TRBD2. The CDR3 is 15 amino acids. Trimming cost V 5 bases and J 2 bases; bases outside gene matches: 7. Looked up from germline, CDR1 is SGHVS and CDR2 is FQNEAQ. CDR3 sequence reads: CASSQRRGGQETQYF. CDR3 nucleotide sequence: TGTGCCAGCAGCCAGAGACGGGGGGGTCAAGAGACCCAGTACTTC.

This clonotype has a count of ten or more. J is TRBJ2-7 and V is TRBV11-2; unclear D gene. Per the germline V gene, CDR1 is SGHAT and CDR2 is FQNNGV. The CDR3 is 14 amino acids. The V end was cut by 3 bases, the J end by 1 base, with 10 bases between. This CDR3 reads CASSLGHSSYEQYF. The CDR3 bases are TGTGCCAGCAGCTTGGGTCACAGTTCCTACGAGCAGTACTTC.

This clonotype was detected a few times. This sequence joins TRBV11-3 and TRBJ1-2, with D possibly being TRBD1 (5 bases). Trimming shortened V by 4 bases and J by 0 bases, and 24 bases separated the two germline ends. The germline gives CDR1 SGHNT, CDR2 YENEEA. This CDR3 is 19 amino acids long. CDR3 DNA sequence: TGTGCCAGCAGCTCCGCCGTTGGGAAAGTGACAGCTTCTAACTATGGCTACACCTTC. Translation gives CASSSAVGKVTASNYGYTF. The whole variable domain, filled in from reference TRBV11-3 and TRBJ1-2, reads EAGVVQSPRYKIIEKKQPVAFWCNPISGHNTLYWYLQNLGQGPELLIRYENEEAVDDSQLPKDRFSAERLKGVDSTLKIQPAELGDSAVYLCASSSAVGKVTASNYGYTFGSGTRLTVV.

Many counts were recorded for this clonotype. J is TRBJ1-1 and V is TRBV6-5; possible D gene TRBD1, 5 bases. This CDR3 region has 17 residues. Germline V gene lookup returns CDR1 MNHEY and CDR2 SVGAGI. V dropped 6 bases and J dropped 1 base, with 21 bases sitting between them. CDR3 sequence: CASRYRDDRPGNTEAFF. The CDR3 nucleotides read TGTGCCAGCAGGTACCGGGACGATCGTCCTGGGAACACTGAAGCTTTCTTT.

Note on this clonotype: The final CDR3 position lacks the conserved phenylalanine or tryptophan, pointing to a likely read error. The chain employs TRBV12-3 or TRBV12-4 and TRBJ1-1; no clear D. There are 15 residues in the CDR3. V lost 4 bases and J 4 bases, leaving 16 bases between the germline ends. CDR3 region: CASSWGTARGTEAFY. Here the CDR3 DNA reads TGTGCCAGCAGTTGGGGAACGGCGCGAGGCACTGAAGCTTTCTAT.

The CDR3 DNA sequence: TGTGCCAGCAGCTTAGAGAAAACGGGCTGCAATCAGCCCCAGCATTTT. As protein: CASSLEKTGCNQPQHF. The chain links TRBV7-3 to TRBJ1-5; D call uncertain. CDR3 length equals 16 residues. Germline CDR1 reads SGHTA; CDR2 reads FQGTGA. V dropped 2 bases and J dropped 2 bases, with 13 bases sitting between them.

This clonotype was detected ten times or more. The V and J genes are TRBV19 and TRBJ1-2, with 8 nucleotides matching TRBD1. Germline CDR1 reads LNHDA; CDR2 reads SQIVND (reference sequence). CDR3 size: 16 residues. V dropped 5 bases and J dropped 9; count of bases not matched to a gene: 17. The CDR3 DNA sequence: TGTGCCAGTAGTCCAGAGTCAGGGGGCGACCCCGGACGCTACACCTTC. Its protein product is CASSPESGGDPGRYTF. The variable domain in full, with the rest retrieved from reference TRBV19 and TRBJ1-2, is DGGITQSPKYLFRKEGQNVTLSCEQNLNHDAMYWYRQDPGQGLRLIYYSQIVNDFQKGDIAEGYSVSREKKESFPLTVTSAQKNPTAFYLCASSPESGGDPGRYTFGSGTRLTVV.

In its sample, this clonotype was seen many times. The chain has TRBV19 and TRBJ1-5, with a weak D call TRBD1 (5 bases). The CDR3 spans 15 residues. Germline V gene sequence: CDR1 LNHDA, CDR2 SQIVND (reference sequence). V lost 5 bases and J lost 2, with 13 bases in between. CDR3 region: CASSQTGLGNQPQHF. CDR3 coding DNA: TGTGCCAGTAGTCAAACAGGACTCGGCAATCAGCCCCAGCATTTT.

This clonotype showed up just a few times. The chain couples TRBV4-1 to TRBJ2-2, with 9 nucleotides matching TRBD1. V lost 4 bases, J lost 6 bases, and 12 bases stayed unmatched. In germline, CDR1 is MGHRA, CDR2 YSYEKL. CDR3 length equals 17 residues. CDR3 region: CASSPLPGQGLAGELFF. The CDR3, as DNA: TGCGCCAGCAGCCCCCTTCCGGGACAGGGTTTAGCCGGGGAGCTGTTTTTT.